These 3 T cell receptor beta chains were all obtained from the same sample, sequenced in a study of T cell repertoires in cytomegalovirus infection. TCRdb fed the reads into MiXCR, producing one record per CDR3 protein. In the table there are about 530,000 distinct CDR3 sequences, roughly 29% of which are singletons. The sequenced sample consisted of PBMCs. These receptors came from a human donor in good health (CMV status not recorded). Some clones in this sample may be carry-over from other donors' samples.

This clonotype was picked up a small number of times. This chain links TRBV7-9 with TRBJ1-3, with 8 bases matching TRBD1. V trimming: 4 bases; J trimming: 4 bases; junction bases outside the gene matches: 3. This CDR3 is built from 14 residues. CDR1 is SEHNR and CDR2 is FQNEAQ in the germline V gene (reference sequence). The CDR3 nucleotides read TGTGCCAGCAGCTCGACAGGGGCAGGAAACACCATATATTTT. This codes for CASSSTGAGNTIYF.

Regarding this clonotype: A much larger clonotype is one base distant, so this may be a read error. The chain recombines TRBV7-2 with TRBJ2-7; D gene unclear. This CDR3 is 13 amino acids long. V was pared by 6 bases and J by 5 bases, with 14 bases between. Germline V lookup: CDR1 SGHTA, CDR2 FQGNSA. This CDR3 reads CASSLRCSNEQYF. CDR3 bases: TGTGCCAGCAGTTTAAGGTGTTCCAACGAGCAGTACTTC. The full variable domain, completed using reference TRBV7-2 and TRBJ2-7, is GAGVSQSPSNKVTEKGKDVELRCDPISGHTALYWYRQSLGQGLEFLIYFQGNSAPDKSGLPSDRFSAERTGGSVSTLTIQRTQQEDSAVYLCASSLRCSNEQYFGPGTRLTVT.

The CDR3 region has the DNA TGTGCCAGCAGCTCCTCCTTGAACACTGAAGCTTTCTTT. Its protein is CASSSSLNTEAFF. The rearrangement joins TRBV7-3 to TRBJ1-1, with D uncertain. V was pared by 4 bases and J by 0 bases, with 6 bases between. Germline CDR1 is SGHTA and CDR2 is FQGTGA. The CDR3 is 13 residues long. Full variable domain (outside the CDR3, taken from reference TRBV7-3 and TRBJ1-1): GAGVSQTPSNKVTEKGKYVELRCDPISGHTALYWYRQSLGQGPEFLIYFQGTGAADDSGLPNDRFFAVRPEGSVSTLKIQRTERGDSAVYLCASSSSLNTEAFFGQGTRLTVV.